Listed below are T cell receptor beta chains from one sample, sequenced in a study of T cell responses to AZD1222 COVID-19 vaccine. Sequenced by immunoSEQ multiplex PCR; TCRdb stores in-frame clones only, minus some. The table includes 90,000 to 150,000 clones, around 90% detected once. This sample comprised peripheral blood, obtained 28 days after the second AZD1222 dose. The receptors come from an adult who received the AZD1222 COVID-19 vaccine. CDR3s include the opening cysteine and the closing phenylalanine or tryptophan. D genes are given only for firm matches. A row's size may be missing; if present it is once, few, many or a size class.

TRBJ1-1 - TRBV4-1 - 15 CASSPQGGGNTEAFF TGCGCCAGCAGCCCTCAGGGTGGTGGGAACACTGAAGCTTTCTTT
TRBJ2-2 - TRBV5-1 few 14 CASSSYRNTGELFF TGCGCCAGCAGCTCCTATAGAAACACCGGGGAGCTGTTTTTT
TRBJ2-7 - TRBV6-5 - 15 CASSYLQPPAYEQYF TGTGCCAGCAGTTACCTCCAACCACCGGCCTACGAGCAGTACTTC
TRBJ2-1 - TRBV6-2/TRBV6-3 - 15 CASSYEAFSYNEQFF TGTGCCAGCAGTTATGAGGCGTTCTCCTACAATGAGCAGTTCTTC
TRBJ2-7 TRBD2 TRBV2 - 14 CASRIAGGPYEQYF TGTGCCAGCAGGATAGCGGGGGGCCCCTACGAGCAGTACTTC
TRBJ2-7 - TRBV18 - 16 CASSPAPGRRPYEQYF TGTGCCAGCTCTCCAGCTCCGGGACGGAGACCCTACGAGCAGTACTTC
TRBJ2-4 - TRBV11-2 - 15 CASREWVLAKNIQYF TGTGCCAGCAGGGAATGGGTGCTAGCCAAAAACATTCAGTACTTC
TRBJ1-3 - TRBV7-9 - 15 CASRPGPLSGNTIYF TGTGCCAGCAGGCCGGGGCCTCTCTCTGGAAACACCATATATTTT
TRBJ1-2 TRBD1 TRBV5-3 - 16 CARSLGQGGGNYGYTF TGTGCCAGAAGCTTGGGCCAGGGGGGCGGTAACTATGGCTACACCTTC
TRBJ2-3 TRBD2 TRBV6-2/TRBV6-3 once 17 CASSYSGLAGGTDTQYF TGTGCCAGCAGTTACTCGGGACTAGCGGGGGGCACAGATACGCAGTATTTT
TRBJ2-1 TRBD2 TRBV2 - 17 CASSRARRLEGRDEQFF TGTGCCAGCAGCCGCGCGCGGCGGCTAGAGGGGAGGGATGAGCAGTTCTTC
TRBJ1-2 - TRBV6-6 few 12 CASSSGTSGYTF TGTGCCAGCAGTTCAGGGACGAGCGGCTACACCTTC
TRBJ1-5 - TRBV3-1/TRBV3-2 - 12 CASSQDLGPQHF TGTGCCAGCAGCCAAGATTTGGGGCCCCAGCATTTT
TRBJ2-3 - TRBV6-5 - 13 CATTTPSTDTQYF TGTGCCACCACAACCCCTAGCACAGATACGCAGTATTTT
TRBJ2-7 TRBD1 TRBV4-3 - 16 CASSHGPGQGLGEQYF TGCGCCAGCAGCCACGGACCGGGACAGGGCCTCGGGGAGCAGTACTTC
TRBJ1-4 - TRBV19 - 17 CASSIETHRATNEKLFF TGTGCCAGTAGTATAGAGACACATAGAGCAACTAATGAAAAACTGTTTTTT
TRBJ2-1 - TRBV11-2 few 13 CASRGGPYNEQFF TGTGCCAGCAGGGGGGGGCCCTACAATGAGCAGTTCTTC
TRBJ2-7 - TRBV6-6 few 15 CASSYIGGLAYEQYF TGTGCCAGCAGTTACATCGGGGGGCTAGCCTACGAGCAGTACTTC
TRBJ2-3 TRBD2 TRBV6-5 - 16 CASSYPRAGETDTQYF TGTGCCAGCAGTTACCCCCGCGCGGGGGAAACAGATACGCAGTATTTT
TRBJ2-3 - TRBV30 - 14 CAWSMGGRLDTQYF TGTGCCTGGAGTATGGGGGGCAGACTAGATACGCAGTATTTT
TRBJ1-5 - TRBV6-5 few 15 CATRLGRGANQPQHF TGTGCCACACGCTTGGGGAGGGGGGCGAATCAGCCCCAGCATTTT
TRBJ2-1 - TRBV9 - 13 CASSVDGEREQFF TGTGCCAGCAGCGTAGACGGGGAACGTGAGCAGTTCTTC
TRBJ1-6 TRBD1 TRBV10-3 - 17 CAISARDGDRGLSPLHF TGTGCCATCAGTGCACGAGACGGGGACAGGGGGTTATCACCCCTCCACTTT
TRBJ1-1 TRBD1 TRBV19 - 13 CASTQGVNTEAFF TGTGCCAGCACCCAGGGGGTGAACACTGAAGCTTTCTTT
TRBJ1-2 - TRBV9 - 15 CASSVANPGGYGYTF TGTGCCAGCAGCGTAGCTAATCCAGGAGGCTATGGCTACACCTTC
TRBJ1-3 - TRBV5-1 - 14 CASSDRQPGDTIYF TGCGCCAGCAGCGATCGACAGCCGGGGGACACCATATATTTT
TRBJ1-4 TRBD1 TRBV6-5 - 14 CASSYTGVREKLFF TGTGCCAGCAGTTATACAGGGGTGAGGGAAAAACTGTTTTTT
TRBJ2-7 TRBD1 TRBV6-6 - 13 CASKAGGFYEQYF TGTGCCAGCAAGGCAGGGGGTTTCTACGAGCAGTACTTC
TRBJ2-7 TRBD2 TRBV5-1 - 16 CASSLAGGVRSYEQYF TGCGCCAGCAGCTTGGCCGGGGGGGTTCGGTCCTACGAGCAGTACTTC
TRBJ1-1 - TRBV18 - 12 CASSPSDREAFF TGTGCCAGCTCACCAAGCGACAGAGAAGCTTTCTTT
TRBJ2-5 - TRBV29-1 - 15 CSVEGTSVSQETQYF TGCAGCGTTGAAGGGACTTCGGTTTCCCAAGAGACCCAGTACTTC
TRBJ1-4 - TRBV11-2 few 14 CASSPRSDGEKLFF TGTGCCAGCAGCCCCAGGTCGGATGGCGAAAAACTGTTTTTT
TRBJ1-1 - TRBV29-1 - 12 CSVMTGNTEAFF TGCAGCGTGATGACAGGGAACACTGAAGCTTTCTTT
TRBJ1-2 - TRBV4-3 - 13 CASSQDGRLGYTF TGCGCCAGCAGCCAAGATGGAAGATTGGGCTACACCTTC
TRBJ2-1 - TRBV28 - 11 CASSSLREQFF TGTGCCAGCAGTTCCCTCCGAGAGCAGTTCTTC
TRBJ2-5 - TRBV5-1 - 17 CASSWMRGSSYQETQYF TGCGCCAGCAGTTGGATGAGGGGTTCATCGTACCAAGAGACCCAGTACTTC
TRBJ2-7 - TRBV7-9 - 14 CASSPRGDPYEQYF TGTGCCAGCAGCCCAAGAGGGGACCCGTACGAGCAGTACTTC
TRBJ1-5 - TRBV19 once 12 CASSGDRQPQHF TGTGCCAGTAGTGGGGACCGGCAGCCCCAGCATTTT
TRBJ1-5 - TRBV11-3 - 16 CASSLGTSYSNQPQHF TGTGCCAGCAGCTTAGGGACAAGCTATAGCAATCAGCCCCAGCATTTT
TRBJ2-3 - TRBV28 - 14 CASRWTGSTDTQYF TGTGCCAGCAGGTGGACGGGCAGCACAGATACGCAGTATTTT
TRBJ2-1 TRBD2 TRBV27 - 14 CASSLGRGGLRQFF TGTGCCAGCAGTTTAGGGCGGGGGGGCCTAAGGCAGTTCTTC
TRBJ1-3 TRBD1 TRBV10-3 - 19 CAISESTGGRPLGGNTIYF TGTGCCATCAGTGAGTCGACAGGGGGCCGACCCCTAGGTGGAAACACCATATATTTT
TRBJ2-3 - TRBV5-4 - 15 CASSLRSRGTDTQYF TGTGCCAGCAGCTTAAGGAGCCGGGGAACAGATACGCAGTATTTT
TRBJ2-3 TRBD2 TRBV6-2/TRBV6-3 - 18 CASSYSTRLAGSTDTQYF TGTGCCAGCAGTTACTCGACCCGACTAGCGGGTAGCACAGATACGCAGTATTTT
TRBJ1-1 TRBD1 TRBV7-2 - 14 CASTRTGLSPEAFF TGTGCCAGCACCCGGACAGGGTTGAGCCCTGAAGCTTTCTTT
TRBJ1-1 TRBD1 TRBV18 - 14 CASSPGQGNTEAFF TGTGCCAGCTCACCGGGACAGGGGAACACTGAAGCTTTCTTT
TRBJ2-7 - TRBV20-1 - 12 CSASAGVYEQYF TGCAGTGCTAGTGCCGGGGTGTACGAGCAGTACTTC
TRBJ2-7 - TRBV9 few 15 CASSVEPQDTYEQYF TGTGCCAGCAGCGTAGAGCCCCAGGATACCTACGAGCAGTACTTC
TRBJ1-2 - TRBV15 - 17 CATSRNPRDTRLGGYTF TGTGCCACCAGCAGAAACCCCCGGGACACCCGTCTGGGGGGCTACACCTTC
TRBJ1-2 - TRBV5-5 - 15 CASSLEPRSFYGYTF TGTGCCAGCAGCTTGGAGCCCCGATCGTTCTATGGCTACACCTTC
TRBJ1-1 - TRBV2 - 15 CASGWPDGMNTEAFF TGTGCCAGCGGTTGGCCAGACGGCATGAACACTGAAGCTTTCTTT
TRBJ1-5 - TRBV7-8 - 13 CASSLGPARPQHF TGTGCCAGCAGCTTAGGTCCCGCCCGGCCCCAGCATTTT
TRBJ1-2 - TRBV19 - 13 CASTDRTNYGYTF TGTGCCAGCACCGACAGGACTAACTATGGCTACACCTTC
TRBJ2-5 - TRBV24-1 - 17 CATSDPAPLQLRETQYF TGTGCCACCAGTGACCCCGCGCCCCTTCAACTTCGTGAGACCCAGTACTTC
TRBJ1-4 - TRBV7-9 - 14 CASRRLGTNEKLFF TGTGCCAGCAGAAGGTTGGGAACTAATGAAAAACTGTTTTTT
TRBJ1-2 - TRBV10-3 - 16 CAISATQAKTNYGYTF TGTGCCATCAGTGCCACCCAGGCCAAAACTAACTATGGCTACACCTTC
TRBJ2-7 - TRBV7-9 - 15 CASSLVGRYSYEQYF TGTGCCAGCAGCTTAGTCGGCAGGTATAGCTACGAGCAGTACTTC
TRBJ1-1 - TRBV19 - 13 CASIGTLNTEAFF TGTGCCAGTATCGGGACTCTGAACACTGAAGCTTTCTTT